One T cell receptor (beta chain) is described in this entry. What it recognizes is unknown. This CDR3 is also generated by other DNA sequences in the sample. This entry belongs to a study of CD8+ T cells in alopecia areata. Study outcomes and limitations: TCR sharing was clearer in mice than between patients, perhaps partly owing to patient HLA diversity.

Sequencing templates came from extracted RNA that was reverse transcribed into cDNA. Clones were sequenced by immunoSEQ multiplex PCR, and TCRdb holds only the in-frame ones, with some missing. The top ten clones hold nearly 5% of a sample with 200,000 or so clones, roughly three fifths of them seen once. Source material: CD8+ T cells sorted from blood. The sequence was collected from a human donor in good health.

The CDR3 region is CASSSGIAKNIQYF. The CDR3 DNA reads TGCGCCAGCAGTTCAGGGATAGCCAAAAACATTCAGTACTTC. V is TRBV5-1 and J is TRBJ2-4; D might be TRBD1 (5 bases). V was cut by 5 bases and J by 0 bases, with 9 bases left in between. CDR1 and CDR2 from the germline V gene are SGHRS and YFSETQ. This CDR3 contains 14 residues.